These 2 T cell receptor beta chains came from one sample sequenced in a study of blood T cell repertoires in COVID-19. Repertoires were generated with immunoSEQ multiplex PCR, while TCRdb's copy carries only in-frame clones and drops some. The sample carries over 400,000 clones, roughly 91% recorded once. Sequencing input: peripheral blood. The receptors shown here come from a woman aged 45-59 years with COVID-19, enrolled during active disease.

The chain is built from TRBV28 and TRBJ1-5; weak D call: TRBD1 (6 bases). The germline V gene encodes CDR1 MDHEN and CDR2 SYDVKM. The CDR3 runs to 15 residues. Trimming left V 5 bases short and J 5 bases short, with 16 bases between. Written as DNA, the CDR3 is TGTGCCAGCAGTCCCCACAAGACAGGCTATCAGCCCCAGCATTTT. Protein: CASSPHKTGYQPQHF.

The CDR3, as DNA: TGTGCCAGCAGCGGATTCCGGACAGGGAACACTGAAGCTTTCTTT. It yields the protein CASSGFRTGNTEAFF. V gene TRBV16 combines with J gene TRBJ1-1, with TRBD1 identical over 7 bases. J gave up 1 base and V 5 bases, and 7 bases lay outside the gene matches. The CDR3 is made up of 15 amino acids. Germline V lookup: CDR1 KGHSY, CDR2 FQNENV.